This entry lists 9 T cell receptor beta chains sequenced from one sample in a study of blood T cell repertoires in COVID-19. The repertoire was sequenced with immunoSEQ multiplex PCR; TCRdb's copy has only in-frame clones and lacks some. The sample lists about 220,000 clones, nearly 90% occurring once. The specimen was PBMCs or T cells enriched from blood (not recorded which). The receptors come from a man in his thirties or forties who had been exposed to COVID-19.

The chain joins TRBV15 to TRBJ1-5, with 8 bases identical to TRBD1. Trimming at V came to 5 bases and at J to 6 bases, leaving 15 bases not matched to a gene. This CDR3 contains 17 residues. Germline values: CDR1 LNHNV, CDR2 YYDKDF (reference sequence). The CDR3 sequence is CATSPGRGTGWFQPQHF. Here the CDR3 DNA reads TGTGCCACCAGCCCTGGCCGGGGGACAGGATGGTTTCAGCCCCAGCATTTT.

This clone occurred a few times. The V gene is TRBV12-5, the J gene TRBJ1-5; 7 positions match TRBD1. This CDR3 region has 15 residues. Looked up from germline, CDR1 is LGHNT and CDR2 is FRNRAP. The junction had 5 bases not matched to a gene; V was cut back by 6 bases and J by 0 bases. This CDR3 reads CASGTGVPSNQPQHF. The CDR3 DNA follows: TGTGCTAGTGGAACAGGGGTACCTAGCAATCAGCCCCAGCATTTT.

This clone was found a few times. This sequence joins TRBV6-2 or TRBV6-3 and TRBJ2-1; 7 positions agree with TRBD2. Germline CDR1 is MNHEY and CDR2 is SVGEGT. The junction had 16 bases not matched to a gene; V was cut back by 6 bases and J by 8 bases. The CDR3 totals 16 residues. DNA of the CDR3: TGTGCCAGCAGCCTAATGGGGGGGTCCCTCGGCTATGAGCAGTTCTTC. Translated, it gives CASSLMGGSLGYEQFF.

This chain joins TRBV4-1 and TRBJ1-5; TRBD1 matches 11 bases. Trimming removed 5 bases from V and 5 bases from J; junction bases left unmatched: 5. This CDR3 region has 15 residues. Germline V gene sequence: CDR1 MGHRA, CDR2 YSYEKL. The CDR3 DNA reads TGCGCCAGCAGCTTAGGACAGGGGGCTGATCAGCCCCAGCATTTT. This gives the protein CASSLGQGADQPQHF.

The CDR3 DNA is TGCAGCGTTCTTAAGGGGTGGGAGCAGTACTTC. Its translation: CSVLKGWEQYF. The chain uses TRBV29-1 and TRBJ2-7; a weak D match, TRBD1 (5 bases). With 5 bases removed from V and 7 bases from J, the gap between germline ends came to 12 bases. The CDR3 loop spans 11 amino acids. Germline CDR1 and CDR2: SQVTM and ANQGSEA.

This clone came up a few times. The chain recombines TRBV12-3 or TRBV12-4 with TRBJ1-2; D is uncertain. This CDR3 region has 12 residues. Trimming cost V 2 bases and J 4 bases, with 5 bases left between them. The CDR3 here is CASSLTGYGYTF. The CDR3 DNA reads TGTGCCAGCAGTTTAACGGGCTATGGCTACACCTTC.

The chain joins TRBV4-3 to TRBJ1-2; D perhaps matches TRBD1 (5 bases). This CDR3 region has 15 residues. V was shortened by 1 base and J by 5 bases, with 14 bases between the two germline ends. Germline loops: CDR1 LGHNA, CDR2 YSLEER. CDR3 nucleotide sequence: TGCGCCAGCAGCCAAGCCCCGGGGGGAACTTATGGCTACACCTTC. It codes for CASSQAPGGTYGYTF.

This clone was found a few times. CDR3 loop: CASSEQGNNSPLHF. In DNA form, the CDR3 reads TGTGCCAGCAGCGAACAGGGGAATAATTCACCCCTCCACTTT. This rearrangement joins TRBV2 to TRBJ1-6; TRBD1 matches 7 bases. The CDR3 runs 14 residues. Trimming took 6 bases from V and 5 from J; bases not matched to a gene: 4. Per the germline V gene, CDR1 is SNHLY and CDR2 is FYNNEI.

This clone has just one count. The rearrangement uses TRBV4-3 and TRBJ2-2; possibly TRBD2 for D (6 bases). The CDR3 spans 18 residues. V was shortened by 0 bases and J by 1 base, with 15 bases between the two germline ends. Germline V gene lookup returns CDR1 LGHNA and CDR2 YSLEER. In DNA form, the CDR3 reads TGCGCCAGCAGCCAAGATGAGGGACTCCCACTGAACACCGGGGAGCTGTTTTTT. Encoded protein: CASSQDEGLPLNTGELFF.